The rows below give T cell receptor beta chains drawn from one sample of a study of cytomegalovirus exposure and HLA in healthy donors. Profiling relied on immunoSEQ multiplex PCR, and the TCRdb table lists in-frame clones only, not all of them. The sample has fewer than 110,000 clones, about 72% seen once. Sequenced: PBMCs. These receptors all stem from a man aged 18-30 years in good health and CMV-seronegative. Both conserved end residues are part of each CDR3. The order of the fields is clone size, J gene, V gene, D gene, CDR3 protein, CDR3 DNA. A D gene is named only where the DNA matches it firmly. Only some rows state a clone size, as once, few, many or a class for expanded clones.

>few|TRBJ2-3|TRBV6-5|-
CASSYQETDTQYF
TGTGCCAGCAGTTATCAGGAAACAGATACGCAGTATTTT
>-|TRBJ2-7|TRBV19|TRBD1
CASSTIGTAYEQYF
TGTGCCAGTAGTACCATCGGGACAGCCTACGAGCAGTACTTC
>-|TRBJ2-2|TRBV7-2|-
CASSSYPGIAGELFF
TGTGCCAGCAGCTCTTACCCAGGGATCGCCGGGGAGCTGTTTTTT
>once|TRBJ2-7|TRBV7-9|TRBD2
CASSFGGKVQYF
TGTGCCAGCAGCTTCGGGGGGAAGGTGCAGTACTTC
>-|TRBJ1-5|TRBV29-1|-
CSVGSAGKDQPQHF
TGCAGCGTTGGTTCGGCGGGGAAAGATCAGCCCCAGCATTTT
>-|TRBJ1-6|TRBV7-3|-
CASSLNNNSPLHF
TGTGCCAGCAGCTTAAATAATAATTCACCCCTCCACTTT
>-|TRBJ2-1|TRBV9|TRBD1
CASSVNKEGGDEQFF
TGTGCCAGCAGCGTCAATAAGGAAGGGGGCGATGAGCAGTTCTTC
>-|TRBJ2-2|TRBV9|TRBD2
CASSPPPSGAGELFF
TGTGCCAGCAGCCCCCCCCCTAGCGGGGCCGGGGAGCTGTTTTTT
>-|TRBJ1-4|TRBV11-1|-
CASSRRELAKLFF
TGTGCCAGCAGCCGTCGGGAGTTGGCAAAACTGTTTTTT
>-|TRBJ2-1|TRBV28|-
CASSFDGGPFYNEQFF
TGTGCCAGCAGTTTTGACGGGGGGCCCTTCTACAATGAGCAGTTCTTC
>-|TRBJ2-1|TRBV19|TRBD2
CASSPSSSGTNYNEQFF
TGTGCCAGTAGTCCATCTTCTAGCGGGACAAACTACAATGAGCAGTTCTTC
>-|TRBJ2-2|TRBV25-1|TRBD2
CASSEWSSGGFNTGELFF
TGTGCCAGCAGTGAATGGAGTAGCGGGGGGTTTAACACCGGGGAGCTGTTTTTT
>once|TRBJ2-5|TRBV19|TRBD1
CASSISVGTGEETQYF
TGTGCCAGTAGTATCTCGGTGGGTACAGGGGAAGAGACCCAGTACTTC